These 2 T cell receptor beta chains were all obtained from the same sample, sequenced in a study of beta chain features in type 1 diabetes. Reverse transcription of all isolated RNA meant that expressed TCRB transcripts were sequenced. Using immunoSEQ multiplex PCR, the repertoire was profiled, and TCRdb retains in-frame clones only, with some absent. This sample yields under 300,000 clones, of which roughly 8% are seen a single time; approximately 0.99% belongs to the top ten. The source material was central memory CD4+ T cells from blood. The receptors originated from a woman under 30 in good health.

This clone came up once. This rearrangement joins TRBV4-3 to TRBJ2-5, with D maybe TRBD2 (6 bases). CDR3 length equals 17 residues. The V end lost 4 bases, the J end lost 4 bases, and 22 bases lay between the germline ends. Germline V gene data show CDR1 as LGHNA and CDR2 as YSLEER. This chain's CDR3 is CASSPGGGGALRETQYF. The CDR3 nucleotides read TGCGCCAGCAGCCCTGGTGGCGGCGGGGCCCTTAGAGAGACCCAGTACTTC.

The genes are TRBV7-2 and TRBJ2-1; maybe TRBD1 (5 bases). Germline V gene data show CDR1 as SGHTA and CDR2 as FQGNSA. This CDR3 spans 15 amino acids. Deletions cut 3 bases from V and 2 bases from J, with 11 bases between. DNA of the CDR3: TGTGCCAGCAGCTTTGGGGCGGTTACCTACAATGAGCAGTTCTTC. Translating it yields CASSFGAVTYNEQFF.